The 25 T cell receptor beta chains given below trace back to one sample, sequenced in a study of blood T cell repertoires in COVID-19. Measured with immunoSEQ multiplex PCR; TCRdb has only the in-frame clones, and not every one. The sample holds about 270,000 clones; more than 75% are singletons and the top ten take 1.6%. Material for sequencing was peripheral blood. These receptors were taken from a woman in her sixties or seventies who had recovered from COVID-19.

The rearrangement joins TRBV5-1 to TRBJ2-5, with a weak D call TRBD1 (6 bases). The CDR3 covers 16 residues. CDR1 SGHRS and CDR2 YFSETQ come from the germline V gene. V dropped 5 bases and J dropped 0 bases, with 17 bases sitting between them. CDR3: CASSTTLDRDQETQYF. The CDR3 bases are TGCGCCAGCAGTACTACCTTGGACAGAGACCAAGAGACCCAGTACTTC.

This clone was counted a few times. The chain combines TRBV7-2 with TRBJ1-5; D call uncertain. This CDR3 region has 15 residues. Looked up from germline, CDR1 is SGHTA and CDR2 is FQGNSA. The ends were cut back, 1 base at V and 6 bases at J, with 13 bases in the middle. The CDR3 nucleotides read TGTGCCAGCAGCTTAGGACTTGGAGTGGCTCAGCCCCAGCATTTT. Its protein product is CASSLGLGVAQPQHF.

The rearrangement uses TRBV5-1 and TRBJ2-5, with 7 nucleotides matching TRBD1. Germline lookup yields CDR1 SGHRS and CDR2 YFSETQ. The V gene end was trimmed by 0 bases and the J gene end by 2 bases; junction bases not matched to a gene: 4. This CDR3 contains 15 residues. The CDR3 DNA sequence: TGCGCCAGCAGCTTGGTAGGGGACAGACAAGAGACCCAGTACTTC. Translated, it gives CASSLVGDRQETQYF.

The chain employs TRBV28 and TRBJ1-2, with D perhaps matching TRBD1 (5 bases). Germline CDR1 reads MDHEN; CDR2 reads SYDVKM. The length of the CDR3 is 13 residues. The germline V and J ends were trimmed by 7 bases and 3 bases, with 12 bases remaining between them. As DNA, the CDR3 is TGTGCCAGCATTGGCAGGGACTACTATGGCTACACCTTC. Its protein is CASIGRDYYGYTF.

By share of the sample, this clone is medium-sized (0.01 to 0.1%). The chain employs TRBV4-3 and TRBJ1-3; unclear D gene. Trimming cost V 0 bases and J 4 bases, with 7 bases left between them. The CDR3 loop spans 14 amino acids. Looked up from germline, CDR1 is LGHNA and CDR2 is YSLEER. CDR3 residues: CASSQDTSGNTIYF. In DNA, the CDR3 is TGCGCCAGCAGCCAAGATACGAGCGGAAACACCATATATTTT.

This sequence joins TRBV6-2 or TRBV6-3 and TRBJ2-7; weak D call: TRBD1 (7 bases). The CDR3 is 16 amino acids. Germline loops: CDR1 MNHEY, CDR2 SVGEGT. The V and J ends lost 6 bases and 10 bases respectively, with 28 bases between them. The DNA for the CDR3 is TGTGCCAGCAGCAGTACAGGGGAGCGCAGGAGGAGGGGACAGTACTTC. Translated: CASSSTGERRRRGQYF.

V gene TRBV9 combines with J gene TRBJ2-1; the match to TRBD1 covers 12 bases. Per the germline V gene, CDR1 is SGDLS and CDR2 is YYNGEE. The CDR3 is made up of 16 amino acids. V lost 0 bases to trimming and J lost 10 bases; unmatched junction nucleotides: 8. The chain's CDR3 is CASSVAPGQGAGEQFF. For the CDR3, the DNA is TGTGCCAGCAGCGTAGCACCGGGACAGGGGGCTGGAGAGCAGTTCTTC.

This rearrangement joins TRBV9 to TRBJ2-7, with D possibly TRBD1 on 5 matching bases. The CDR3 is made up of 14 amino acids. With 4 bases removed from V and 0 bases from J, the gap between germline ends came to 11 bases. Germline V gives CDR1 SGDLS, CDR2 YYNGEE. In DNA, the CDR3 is TGTGCCAGCAGCCTCCGACAGAGCTCCTACGAGCAGTACTTC. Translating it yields CASSLRQSSYEQYF. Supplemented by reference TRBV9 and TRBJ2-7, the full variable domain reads DSGVTQTPKHLITATGQRVTLRCSPRSGDLSVYWYQQSLDQGLQFLIQYYNGEERAKGNILERFSAQQFPDLHSELNLSSLELGDSALYFCASSLRQSSYEQYFGPGTRLTVT.

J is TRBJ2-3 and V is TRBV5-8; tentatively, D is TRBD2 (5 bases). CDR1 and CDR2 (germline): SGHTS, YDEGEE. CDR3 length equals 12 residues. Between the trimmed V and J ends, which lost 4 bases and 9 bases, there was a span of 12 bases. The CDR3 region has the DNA TGTGCCAGCAGCGTCAGAGGGATGACGCAGTATTTT. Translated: CASSVRGMTQYF.

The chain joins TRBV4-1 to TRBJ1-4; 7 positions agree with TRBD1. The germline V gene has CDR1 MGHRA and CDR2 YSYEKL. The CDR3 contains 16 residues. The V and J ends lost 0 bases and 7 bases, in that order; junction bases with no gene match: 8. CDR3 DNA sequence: TGCGCCAGCAGCCAAGAAGGGGGCAGAGGGGGTGAAAAACTGTTTTTT. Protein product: CASSQEGGRGGEKLFF.

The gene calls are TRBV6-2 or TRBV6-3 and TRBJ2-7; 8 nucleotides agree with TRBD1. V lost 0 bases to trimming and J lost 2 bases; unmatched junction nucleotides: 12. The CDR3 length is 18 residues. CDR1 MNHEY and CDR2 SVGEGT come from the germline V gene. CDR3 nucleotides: TGTGCCAGCAGTTACTCGATCGGCCGGACAGGGAAACCCTACGAGCAGTACTTC. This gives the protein CASSYSIGRTGKPYEQYF.

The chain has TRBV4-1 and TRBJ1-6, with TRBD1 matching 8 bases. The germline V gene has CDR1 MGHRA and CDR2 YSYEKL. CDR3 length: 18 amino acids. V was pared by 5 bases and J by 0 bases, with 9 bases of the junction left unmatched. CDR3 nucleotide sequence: TGCGCCAGCAGCTATCAAACCAGGGGGCTCTCCTATAATTCACCCCTCCACTTT. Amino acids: CASSYQTRGLSYNSPLHF.

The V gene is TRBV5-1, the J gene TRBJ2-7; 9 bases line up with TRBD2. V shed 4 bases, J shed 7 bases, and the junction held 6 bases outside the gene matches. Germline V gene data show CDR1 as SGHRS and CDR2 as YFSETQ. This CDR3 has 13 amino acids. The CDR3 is CASSEGLAREQYF. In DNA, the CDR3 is TGCGCCAGCAGCGAGGGACTAGCTCGGGAGCAGTACTTC.

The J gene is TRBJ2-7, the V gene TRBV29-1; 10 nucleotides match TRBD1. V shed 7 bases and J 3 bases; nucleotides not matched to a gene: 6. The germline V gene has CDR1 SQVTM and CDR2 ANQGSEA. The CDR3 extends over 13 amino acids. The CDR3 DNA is TGCAGCGCCCGGACAGGGGGTTTCTACGAGCAGTACTTC. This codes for CSARTGGFYEQYF.

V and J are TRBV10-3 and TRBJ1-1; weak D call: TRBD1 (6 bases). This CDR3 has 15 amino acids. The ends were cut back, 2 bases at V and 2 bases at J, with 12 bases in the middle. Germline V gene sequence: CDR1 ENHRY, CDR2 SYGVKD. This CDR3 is CAISEPGHTNTEAFF. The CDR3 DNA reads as TGTGCCATCAGTGAGCCGGGACATACAAACACTGAAGCTTTCTTT.

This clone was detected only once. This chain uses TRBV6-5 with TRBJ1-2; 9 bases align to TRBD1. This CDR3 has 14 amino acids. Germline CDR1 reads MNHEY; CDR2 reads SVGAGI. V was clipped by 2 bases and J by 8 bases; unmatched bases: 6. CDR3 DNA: TGTGCCAGCAGTTACGACAGGGGGGAGGGGGGCTACACCTTC. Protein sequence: CASSYDRGEGGYTF.

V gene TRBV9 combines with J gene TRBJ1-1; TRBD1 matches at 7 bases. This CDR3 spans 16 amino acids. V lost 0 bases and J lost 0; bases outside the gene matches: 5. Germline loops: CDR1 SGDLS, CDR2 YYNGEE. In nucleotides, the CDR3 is TGTGCCAGCAGCGTAGCCCCAACAGGGGTGAACACTGAAGCTTTCTTT. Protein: CASSVAPTGVNTEAFF.

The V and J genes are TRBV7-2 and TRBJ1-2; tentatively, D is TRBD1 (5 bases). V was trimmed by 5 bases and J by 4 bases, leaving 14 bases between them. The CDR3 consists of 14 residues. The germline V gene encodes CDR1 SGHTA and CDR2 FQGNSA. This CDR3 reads CASSIPGGFYGYTF. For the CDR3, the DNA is TGTGCCAGCAGCATACCCGGGGGTTTCTATGGCTACACCTTC. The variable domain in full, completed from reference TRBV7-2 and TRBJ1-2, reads GAGVSQSPSNKVTEKGKDVELRCDPISGHTALYWYRQSLGQGLEFLIYFQGNSAPDKSGLPSDRFSAERTGGSVSTLTIQRTQQEDSAVYLCASSIPGGFYGYTFGSGTRLTVV.

CDR3 protein: CASTLGETQYF. CDR3 bases: TGTGCCAGCACCCTCGGGGAGACCCAGTACTTC. The chain recombines TRBV6-5 with TRBJ2-5; D gene unclear. Germline lookup yields CDR1 MNHEY and CDR2 SVGAGI. The CDR3 extends over 11 amino acids. The V end was cut by 7 bases, the J end by 5 bases, with 8 bases between.

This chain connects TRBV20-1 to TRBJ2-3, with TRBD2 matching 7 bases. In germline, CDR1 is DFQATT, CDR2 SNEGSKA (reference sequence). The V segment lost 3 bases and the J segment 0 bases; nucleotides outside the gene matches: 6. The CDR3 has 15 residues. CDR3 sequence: CSASGAGDSTDTQYF. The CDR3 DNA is TGCAGTGCTAGTGGCGCGGGGGATAGCACAGATACGCAGTATTTT.

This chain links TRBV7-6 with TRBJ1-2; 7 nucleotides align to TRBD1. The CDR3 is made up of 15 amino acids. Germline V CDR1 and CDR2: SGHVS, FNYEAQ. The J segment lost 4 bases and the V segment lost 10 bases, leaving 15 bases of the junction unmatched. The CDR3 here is CATQQGIGVGYGYTF. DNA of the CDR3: TGTGCCACTCAACAGGGGATCGGGGTCGGCTATGGCTACACCTTC.

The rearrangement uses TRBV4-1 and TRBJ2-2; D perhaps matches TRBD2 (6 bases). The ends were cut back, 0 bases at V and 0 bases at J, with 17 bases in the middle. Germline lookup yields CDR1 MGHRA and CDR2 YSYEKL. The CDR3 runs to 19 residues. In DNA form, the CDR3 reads TGCGCCAGCAGCCAAGATTTCCTTCGACTAGTCGCGAACACCGGGGAGCTGTTTTTT. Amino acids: CASSQDFLRLVANTGELFF.

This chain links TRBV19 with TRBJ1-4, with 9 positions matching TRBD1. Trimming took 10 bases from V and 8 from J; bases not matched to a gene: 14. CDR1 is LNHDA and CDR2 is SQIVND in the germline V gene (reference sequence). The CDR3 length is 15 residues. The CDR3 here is CATSRQYRGQEKLFF. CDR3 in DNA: TGTGCCACATCACGACAATACAGGGGGCAGGAAAAACTGTTTTTT.

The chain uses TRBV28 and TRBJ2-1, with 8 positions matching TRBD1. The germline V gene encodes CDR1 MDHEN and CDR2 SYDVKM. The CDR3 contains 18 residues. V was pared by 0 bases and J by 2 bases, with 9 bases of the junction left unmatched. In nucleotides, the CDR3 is TGTGCCAGCAGTTTATGGAACAGGGGGAGCCTAACCTACAATGAGCAGTTCTTC. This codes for CASSLWNRGSLTYNEQFF.

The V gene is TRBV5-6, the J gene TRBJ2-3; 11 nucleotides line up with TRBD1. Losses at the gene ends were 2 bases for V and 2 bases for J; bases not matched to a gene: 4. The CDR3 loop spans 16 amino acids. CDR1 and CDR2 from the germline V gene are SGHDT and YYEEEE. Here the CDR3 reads CASSFPGQGATDTQYF. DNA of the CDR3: TGTGCCAGCAGCTTTCCAGGACAGGGGGCCACAGATACGCAGTATTTT.